This T cell receptor beta chain was captured in a study of T cells after yellow fever vaccination. Study-wide points: In post-booster samples, most primary-vaccination clones reappeared (about 97% CD4, roughly 89% CD8).

The CDR3 has 14 residues. The ends were cut back, 4 bases at V and 3 bases at J, with 14 bases in the middle. Germline CDR1 is SGHRS and CDR2 is YFSETQ. TCRdb reprocessed the 5' RACE reads with MiXCR, giving one entry per CDR3 protein. The repertoire holds 200,000 to 300,000 distinct CDR3 sequences, with approximately 12% as singletons. With regard to this clonotype: Its specificity is unknown.

The source was CD4+ T cells sorted from PBMCs, collected 45 days after the yellow fever booster vaccination. This receptor was obtained from a man aged 25-40 years who received the YFV17D yellow fever vaccine. This chain connects TRBV5-1 to TRBJ2-7; perhaps TRBD2 as D (5 bases). The CDR3 sequence: CASSPERKRYEQYF. For the CDR3, the DNA is TGCGCCAGCAGCCCAGAGCGGAAGCGCTACGAGCAGTACTTC.